Listed here is a single TCR beta chain. The specificity of this receptor is unknown. No base quality values were provided; no much bigger clone lies one nucleotide off. Trimming takes 0 bases from V and 7 bases from J, and the germline ends sit 10 bases apart. Including cysteine and phenylalanine, the CDR3 has 15 amino acids. Only CDR3 DNA remains: 45 bases, in frame from the first base. From a lookup of the germline V gene, CDR1 and CDR2 are LGHNA and YSLEER. This specimen comes from a study of cytomegalovirus exposure and HLA in healthy donors (dated 2017 in TCRdb). Describing the broader study: In an earlier analysis of approximately 500 of the donors, approximately 300 Gb of sequence data and just under 120 million unique TCR beta sequences from 150 million to 200 million T cells were reported. About 320 gigabases of sequencing data and approximately 85 million unique TCR sequences were included in an early release covering under 650 HLA-typed donors. The genetic ancestry cluster associated with self-reported Caucasian donors included roughly four fifths of the roughly 400 genotyped donors. The study aimed to test whether signatures of past pathogen exposure could be identified by cataloging public T cell receptors. The T cell repertoires of several hundred subjects were profiled by immunosequencing and related to cytomegalovirus serostatus. Along with the roughly 710-subject first cohort, a separate validation cohort of over 90 different subjects was used. To predict cytomegalovirus infection status, the study combined high-throughput TCR immunosequencing, statistical association of individual TCRs with disease status, and machine learning. To study patterns of TCR occurrence, a later analysis re-analyzed previously published TCR beta repertoires from under 750 donors and added high-resolution HLA genotyping. In the later analysis, no new phenotypic data were used to find candidate immune exposures; instead, reliance was placed on TCR beta sequences and their occurrence across donors. An earlier analysis of 500 to 650 of the donors applied high-throughput TCR beta sequencing to assess whether each TCR beta V gene segment acted as functional or pseudogenic. Donor age, sex, ethnicity and CMV serostatus were collected together with the repertoire data. In a later genetic analysis, genome-wide SNP genotypes for about 55% of the roughly 700 donors were used, and that subset was treated as a discovery cohort. Every discovery cohort repertoire had been produced on one sequencing platform. Class I and class II HLA loci were covered by the typing at four-digit resolution. The number of typed donors differed by locus: 629-630 for A, B, C, DRB1 and DQB1; 500 to 550 for DQA1; about 600 for DPA1; and approximately 450 for DPB1. Four or five DR-DQ haplotypes were handled as single units for association and clustering because linkage in the cohort was strong. Across some 400 genotyped donors of the cohort, an average of roughly 230,000 unique TCR beta nucleotide sequences per donor were sequenced, and 15% to 20% of those sequences were non-productive.

Preparation of the library involved the immunoSEQ multiplex PCR assay. For the multiplex PCR, a mixture combining 60 forward primers for TCR Vbeta segments and 13 reverse primers for TCR Jbeta segments was used. The CDR3 region of rearranged TCR beta genes was amplified from genomic DNA by a multiplex PCR assay. Amplified TCR beta libraries were sequenced as 87-base-pair reads on the Illumina HiSeq System. For the original study's pipeline: Across the roughly 600 repertoires, a later analysis counted 60 million to 90 million unique TCR beta chains, roughly 11 million of which were shared by at least two donors. To remove PCR and sequencing errors, raw reads were error-corrected and collapsed into unique sequences using a nearest-neighbor algorithm that merged closely related sequences. V, D and J gene segments were assigned by aligning CDR3 sequences to IMGT reference sequences. For a sequence to be retained, a match of at least six nucleotides was required to both a V gene segment and a J gene segment. Rearrangements were called productive when the CDR3 lacked stop codons and stayed in frame with V and J; all others were non-productive. Following IMGT convention, CDR3 was defined as the stretch from the second conserved V-encoded cysteine to the conserved J-encoded phenylalanine. In an earlier analysis of roughly 610 of the donors, sequences lacking an unambiguous match to a single V gene segment were excluded. In an earlier analysis of several hundred of the donors, V segments were called functional above 56.7% productive rearrangements and were called segregating when the between-donor standard deviation exceeded 5%. To diagnose cytomegalovirus status from the catalog of TCR beta chain sequences, a statistical classification framework was built. In a later analysis, V and J genes were assigned by comparing TCR nucleotide sequences against IMGT/GENE-DB human TR gene sequences. Using the TCRdist pipeline, a later analysis assigned CDR3 sequences along with most-parsimonious VDJ recombination scenarios. A later analysis defined each TCR beta chain by its CDR3 amino acid sequence plus V-gene family, and excluded reads lacking a unique V-gene family. A later analysis removed 500 to 650 highly shared, low-generation-probability nucleotide sequences to deal with suspected cross-contamination and a sequencing artifact. A later analysis calculated a clonal expansion index for each public chain from normalized within-repertoire ranks of inferred template counts. In a later analysis, generation probabilities were computed with a VDJ recombination model fitted to out-of-frame rearrangements, and the resulting probabilities were checked against IGoR. A later analysis scored TCR-TCR, TCR-HLA and TCR-CMV co-occurrence with hypergeometric tests, applying a repertoire-size bias correction to TCR pairs. In a later analysis, false discovery rates were estimated by permuting HLA or CMV assignments 20 times. In a later analysis, co-occurring TCRs were grouped using DBSCAN, with TCRdist sequence similarity added in when clustering inside HLA-allele-positive subsets. Repertoires with fewer than 30,000 or more than 120,000 public chains were left out of co-occurrence clustering, as were roughly five repertoires with anomalous nucleotide sharing. The table was pulled from immuneACCESS by TCRdb, which kept in-frame rearrangements only. Such tables lose some clones; where checked, under half of the loss comes from unresolved V genes, and the rest has no known cause. The V and J calls and clone size are taken from that table; D and trimming were inferred from the DNA. The sample profile shows approximately 100,000 clones; about three quarters of them were found once. The ten largest clones take up less than 3% of the sample.

What the authors observed across the whole study: An association between a missense DCLRE1C variant and V-gene and J-gene trimming of TCR beta chains was found in a later genetic analysis and replicated in an independent cohort. In a later analysis, 16,951 TCR beta sequences were associated with specific HLA alleles at a false discovery rate of 0.05. Immune exposure information for the cohort was limited to CMV serostatus. Broadly in line with IMGT annotations, most TCR beta V segments showed up in productive rearrangements about 87% or about 30% of the time in an earlier analysis of under 700 of the donors. According to a later genetic analysis, donors in an Asian-associated ancestry cluster had fewer N-insertions in productive TCRs than the roughly 660-donor mean. In a later analysis, HLA-associated TCR beta chains were found to be more clonally expanded and to have lower generation probabilities than equally common non-associated chains. The cohort was sequenced for TCR beta chains only, and without alpha or paired-chain data the features that could be detected were limited. Roughly uniform sequencing depth across donors was assumed in presence/absence analyses, although this assumption may not hold. In both the original and validation cohorts, the classifier was reported to diagnose cytomegalovirus status with high specificity and sensitivity. Because counts were too low, approximately 18 rarely observed V segments, including chromosome 9 orphons, were excluded from the earlier analysis of 587 of the donors. It was suggested by the authors that the approach could potentially be generalized to other disease states and immunological phenotypes. A few of the identified cytomegalovirus-associated TCR beta chains were confirmed in vitro to be specific for cytomegalovirus antigens. Some IMGT-functional V segments, including TRBV6-2 and TRBV6-3, could not be told apart with the 87-base-pair reads, so those segments were excluded. Strong co-occurrence of HLA alleles, especially DR and DQ, made assigning TCR associations to individual alleles difficult. A later analysis found that TCR association rates varied across HLA loci, with DRB1 alleles showing the most associated TCRs and HLA-C alleles the fewest. In a later analysis, most CMV-associated TCR beta chains were found to appear HLA-restricted, with HLA associations seemingly driven largely by CMV exposure. A cluster of highly shared sequence variants was judged likely to be a technical artifact of the sequencing pipeline. Several of the top co-occurrence clusters appeared to be linked to parvovirus B19, influenza, CMV and Epstein-Barr virus, according to a later analysis. A further reported finding was that TCR beta sequences accurately predicted the HLA-A and HLA-B alleles for most subjects in the first cohort. Correlated functional status among segregating V segments might be attributable to linkage disequilibrium, but an unknown experimental factor could not be ruled out. HLA typing was unavailable for some donors at each locus, so association tests used only the typed subset. The study listed 150 to 200 TCR beta chains as associated with cytomegalovirus. Most TCR sequences were seen in very few donors, while some public TCRs were found in many individuals.

The cohort was made up of 650 to 700 healthy bone marrow donors. Cohort members were all nominally healthy when sampled, although unrecorded immune exposures were likely present. The donor tested CMV seronegative and was one of the 352 seronegative cohort members. Each donor provided a peripheral blood sample, and peripheral blood mononuclear cells were used for TCR beta sequencing. Genomic DNA extraction from the blood cell samples was performed with the Qiagen DNeasy Blood Extraction Kit. The chain couples TRBV4-3 to TRBJ1-6; a confident D gene designation cannot be given. Specimen: PBMCs. This clonotype was obtained from a female donor in good health and CMV-seronegative. The CDR3 amino acid sequence is: CASSQDRLINSPLHF. The bases read TGCGCCAGCAGCCAAGACAGGTTGATCAATTCACCCCTCCACTTT.